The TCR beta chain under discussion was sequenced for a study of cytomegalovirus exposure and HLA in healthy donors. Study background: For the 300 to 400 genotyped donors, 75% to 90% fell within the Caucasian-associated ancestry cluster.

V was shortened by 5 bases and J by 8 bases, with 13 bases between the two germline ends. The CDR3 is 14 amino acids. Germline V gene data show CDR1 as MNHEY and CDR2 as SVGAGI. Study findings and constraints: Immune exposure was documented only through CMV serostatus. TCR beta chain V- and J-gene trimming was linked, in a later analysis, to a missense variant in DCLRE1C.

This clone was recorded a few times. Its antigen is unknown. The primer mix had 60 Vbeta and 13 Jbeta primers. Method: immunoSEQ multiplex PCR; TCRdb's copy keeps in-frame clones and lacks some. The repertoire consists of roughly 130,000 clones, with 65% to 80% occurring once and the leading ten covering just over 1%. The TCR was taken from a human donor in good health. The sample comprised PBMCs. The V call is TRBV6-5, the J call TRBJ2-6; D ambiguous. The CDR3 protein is CASSKQFSPNVLTF. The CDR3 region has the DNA TGTGCCAGCAGTAAACAGTTTTCCCCCAACGTCCTGACTTTC.